The 20 T cell receptor beta chains presented below share a single source sample, sequenced in a study of blood T cell repertoires in COVID-19. Using immunoSEQ multiplex PCR, the repertoire was profiled, and TCRdb retains in-frame clones only, with some absent. Of roughly 130,000 clones in the sample, about four fifths were seen once. Sequencing was carried out using peripheral blood. All receptors come from a woman aged 50 to 65 with acute or convalescent COVID-19.

This clone appeared once. This rearrangement joins TRBV3-1 (or the pseudogene TRBV3-2) to TRBJ2-7; D call uncertain. This CDR3 region has 13 residues. V lost 4 bases, J lost 0 bases, and 7 bases lay in between. Looked up from germline, CDR1 is LGHDT and CDR2 is YNNKEL (reference sequence). The CDR3 loop reads CASSRDTSYEQYF. The CDR3 region has the DNA TGTGCCAGCAGCCGCGACACCTCCTACGAGCAGTACTTC.

The chain recombines TRBV6-1 with TRBJ1-4; D remains ambiguous. Germline V lookup: CDR1 MNHNS, CDR2 SASEGT. The CDR3 covers 15 residues. Trimming took 2 bases from V and 7 from J, leaving 14 bases between them. CDR3 amino acids: CASSEPGRVGEKLFF. DNA of the CDR3: TGTGCCAGCAGTGAACCGGGAAGGGTGGGTGAAAAACTGTTTTTT.

The chain links TRBV10-3 to TRBJ1-2; D might be TRBD1 (5 bases). There are 14 residues in the CDR3. Trimming removed 0 bases from V and 6 bases from J, with 11 bases in between. Germline V gene sequence: CDR1 ENHRY, CDR2 SYGVKD. This CDR3 is CAISESGRDNGYTF. CDR3 DNA sequence: TGTGCCATCAGTGAGTCGGGCAGGGATAATGGCTACACCTTC.

V usage is TRBV11-2 and J usage is TRBJ1-3; TRBD1 matches 7 bases. The CDR3 is 17 amino acids. Unmatched junction bases numbered 9, after V lost 1 base and J lost 3 bases. Germline loops: CDR1 SGHAT, CDR2 FQNNGV. CDR3 DNA: TGTGCCAGCAGCTTAGGTAACTGGGACAGCCGTGGAAACACCATATATTTT. It encodes CASSLGNWDSRGNTIYF.

The J gene is TRBJ1-1, the V gene TRBV19; 8 bases line up with TRBD1. This CDR3 comprises 15 residues. V lost 7 bases to trimming and J lost 5 bases; unmatched junction nucleotides: 12. From germline, CDR1 is LNHDA and CDR2 SQIVND (reference sequence). CDR3 sequence: CASTAPGGPKTEAFF. CDR3 sequence (DNA): TGTGCCAGTACCGCCCCAGGGGGCCCGAAGACTGAAGCTTTCTTT.

The genes are TRBV7-2 and TRBJ1-3; D is perhaps TRBD1 (5 bases). The CDR3 sequence is 15 residues long. V was pared by 5 bases and J by 0 bases, with 11 bases between. The germline V gene encodes CDR1 SGHTA and CDR2 FQGNSA. CDR3 nucleotide sequence: TGTGCCAGCAGCGGGGGAGGATTCTCTGGAAACACCATATATTTT. Translation: CASSGGGFSGNTIYF.

This clone appeared many times. The chain carries TRBV19 and TRBJ1-5, with a possible D match to TRBD1 (6 bases). Germline CDR1 and CDR2: LNHDA and SQIVND (reference sequence). V was pared by 6 bases and J by 4 bases, with 22 bases between. The CDR3 contains 17 residues. Here the CDR3 reads CASRAHTGWGGNQPQHF. The CDR3 DNA is TGTGCCAGTAGAGCTCATACAGGGTGGGGGGGGAATCAGCCCCAGCATTTT.

The chain is built from TRBV7-9 and TRBJ2-2, with D possibly matching TRBD1 (5 bases). Per the germline V gene, CDR1 is SEHNR and CDR2 is FQNEAQ (reference sequence). The V end lost 0 bases, the J end lost 3 bases, and 8 bases lay between the germline ends. This CDR3 comprises 15 residues. The CDR3: CASSLAGPDTGELFF. CDR3 sequence (DNA): TGTGCCAGCAGCTTAGCGGGGCCGGACACCGGGGAGCTGTTTTTT.

The chain carries TRBV10-3 and TRBJ2-1, with 10 bases fitting TRBD2. V shed 10 bases, J shed 2 bases, and the junction held 8 bases outside the gene matches. The CDR3 runs to 15 residues. Germline lookup yields CDR1 ENHRY and CDR2 SYGVKD. The CDR3 bases are TGTGCCACCTTATCTAGCGGGGGTACCTACAATGAGCAGTTCTTC. Translated: CATLSSGGTYNEQFF.

This clone was counted once. The genes are TRBV4-1 and TRBJ2-7; D might be TRBD1 (5 bases). The V end was cut by 0 bases, the J end by 6 bases, with 15 bases between. The CDR3 length is 15 residues. Germline CDR1 is MGHRA and CDR2 is YSYEKL. CDR3 sequence (DNA): TGCGCCAGCAGCCAAGATCAGGCCAGGGAAGGCGAGCAGTACTTC. Translation gives CASSQDQAREGEQYF.

The chain joins TRBV7-9 to TRBJ2-7, with D possibly matching TRBD1 (6 bases). The germline gives CDR1 SEHNR, CDR2 FQNEAQ (reference sequence). Trimming stripped 5 bases from V and 4 bases from J, with 15 bases between. The CDR3 runs to 14 residues. The CDR3, as DNA: TGTGCCAGCAGCCCAGGACAGTATGAATACGAGCAGTACTTC. Amino acid sequence: CASSPGQYEYEQYF.

The chain employs TRBV19 and TRBJ1-6; the D gene is possibly TRBD1 (5 bases). The CDR3 runs 14 residues. V dropped 6 bases and J dropped 5 bases, with 11 bases sitting between them. Germline V gene data show CDR1 as LNHDA and CDR2 as SQIVND (reference sequence). The CDR3 DNA sequence: TGTGCCAGTAGCTACCTGGGGCATAATTCACCCCTCCACTTT. Translating gives CASSYLGHNSPLHF. The complete variable domain, with remaining parts taken from reference TRBV19 and TRBJ1-6, reads DGGITQSPKYLFRKEGQNVTLSCEQNLNHDAMYWYRQDPGQGLRLIYYSQIVNDFQKGDIAEGYSVSREKKESFPLTVTSAQKNPTAFYLCASSYLGHNSPLHFGNGTRLTVT.

This chain links TRBV9 with TRBJ1-4; possible D gene TRBD1, 5 bases. V lost 3 bases, J lost 1 base, and 13 bases lay in between. This CDR3 spans 16 amino acids. CDR1 is SGDLS and CDR2 is YYNGEE in the germline V gene. The DNA for the CDR3 is TGTGCCAGCAGCGGGCAATCAGGGTTAACTAATGAAAAACTGTTTTTT. This translates into CASSGQSGLTNEKLFF.

CDR3 DNA: TGTGCCCGTTCCCCTGGACAGGGCTATGGCTACACCTTC. It is translated as CARSPGQGYGYTF. The chain couples TRBV30 to TRBJ1-2; TRBD1 agrees at 8 bases. The CDR3 runs to 13 residues. Germline-derived CDR1 and CDR2 are GTSNPN and SVGIG (reference sequence). The V and J ends lost 8 bases and 4 bases, in that order; junction bases with no gene match: 9.

The chain joins TRBV6-1 to TRBJ2-7; D gene ambiguous. CDR3 size: 14 residues. CDR1 MNHNS and CDR2 SASEGT come from the germline V gene. Trimming left V 3 bases short and J 6 bases short, with 15 bases between. The CDR3 spells CASSEAAPLSEQYF. The CDR3 region has the DNA TGTGCCAGCAGTGAGGCAGCGCCATTGTCCGAGCAGTACTTC.

This clone was detected many times. The chain has TRBV5-1 and TRBJ1-6; perhaps TRBD1 as D (5 bases). The CDR3 length is 15 residues. CDR1 and CDR2 (germline): SGHRS, YFSETQ. Trimming shortened V by 0 bases and J by 8 bases, and 12 bases separated the two germline ends. Here the CDR3 reads CASSLGQGGDSPLHF. The CDR3 DNA reads as TGCGCCAGCAGCTTGGGTCAGGGCGGGGATTCACCCCTCCACTTT. The full variable domain, with the rest looked up from reference TRBV5-1 and TRBJ1-6, is KAGVTQTPRYLIKTRGQQVTLSCSPISGHRSVSWYQQTPGQGLQFLFEYFSETQRNKGNFPGRFSGRQFSNSRSEMNVSTLELGDSALYLCASSLGQGGDSPLHFGNGTRLTVT.

This chain links TRBV7-2 with TRBJ2-1, with D possibly TRBD2 on 5 matching bases. With 1 base removed from V and 4 bases from J, the gap between germline ends came to 14 bases. The CDR3 is 16 residues long. Germline V gene sequence: CDR1 SGHTA, CDR2 FQGNSA. CDR3 sequence reads: CASSLGRRQTYNEQFF. The CDR3 coding sequence is TGTGCCAGCAGCTTAGGGAGGAGACAAACTTACAATGAGCAGTTCTTC.

This clone has only a few counts. The chain joins TRBV6-5 to TRBJ1-3; tentative D call: TRBD1 (6 bases). The V gene lost 6 bases and the J gene lost 2 bases, with 11 bases spanning the gap. CDR1 is MNHEY, CDR2 SVGAGI, per germline. The CDR3 sequence is 14 residues long. CDR3 residues: CASRQGFTGNTIYF. DNA of the CDR3: TGTGCCAGCAGACAGGGATTCACTGGAAACACCATATATTTT.

This chain joins TRBV7-9 and TRBJ2-4; the D gene is possibly TRBD1 (6 bases). The V gene's germline CDR1 is SEHNR and CDR2 FQNEAQ (reference sequence). V was trimmed by 0 bases and J by 8 bases, leaving 23 bases between them. This CDR3 has 18 amino acids. The CDR3 loop reads CASSLAHRAECWEDIQYF. In DNA, the CDR3 is TGTGCCAGCAGCTTAGCGCACAGGGCGGAGTGTTGGGAAGACATTCAGTACTTC.

The chain combines TRBV5-5 with TRBJ1-4; 7 bases are a match to TRBD1. The trim removed 3 bases at V and 3 bases at J, leaving 5 bases unmatched. CDR1 and CDR2 (germline): SGHKS, YYEKEE (reference sequence). The CDR3 is 15 residues long. DNA of the CDR3: TGTGCCAGCAGCTACAGGGGTTCGTCTAATGAAAAACTGTTTTTT. This encodes CASSYRGSSNEKLFF.